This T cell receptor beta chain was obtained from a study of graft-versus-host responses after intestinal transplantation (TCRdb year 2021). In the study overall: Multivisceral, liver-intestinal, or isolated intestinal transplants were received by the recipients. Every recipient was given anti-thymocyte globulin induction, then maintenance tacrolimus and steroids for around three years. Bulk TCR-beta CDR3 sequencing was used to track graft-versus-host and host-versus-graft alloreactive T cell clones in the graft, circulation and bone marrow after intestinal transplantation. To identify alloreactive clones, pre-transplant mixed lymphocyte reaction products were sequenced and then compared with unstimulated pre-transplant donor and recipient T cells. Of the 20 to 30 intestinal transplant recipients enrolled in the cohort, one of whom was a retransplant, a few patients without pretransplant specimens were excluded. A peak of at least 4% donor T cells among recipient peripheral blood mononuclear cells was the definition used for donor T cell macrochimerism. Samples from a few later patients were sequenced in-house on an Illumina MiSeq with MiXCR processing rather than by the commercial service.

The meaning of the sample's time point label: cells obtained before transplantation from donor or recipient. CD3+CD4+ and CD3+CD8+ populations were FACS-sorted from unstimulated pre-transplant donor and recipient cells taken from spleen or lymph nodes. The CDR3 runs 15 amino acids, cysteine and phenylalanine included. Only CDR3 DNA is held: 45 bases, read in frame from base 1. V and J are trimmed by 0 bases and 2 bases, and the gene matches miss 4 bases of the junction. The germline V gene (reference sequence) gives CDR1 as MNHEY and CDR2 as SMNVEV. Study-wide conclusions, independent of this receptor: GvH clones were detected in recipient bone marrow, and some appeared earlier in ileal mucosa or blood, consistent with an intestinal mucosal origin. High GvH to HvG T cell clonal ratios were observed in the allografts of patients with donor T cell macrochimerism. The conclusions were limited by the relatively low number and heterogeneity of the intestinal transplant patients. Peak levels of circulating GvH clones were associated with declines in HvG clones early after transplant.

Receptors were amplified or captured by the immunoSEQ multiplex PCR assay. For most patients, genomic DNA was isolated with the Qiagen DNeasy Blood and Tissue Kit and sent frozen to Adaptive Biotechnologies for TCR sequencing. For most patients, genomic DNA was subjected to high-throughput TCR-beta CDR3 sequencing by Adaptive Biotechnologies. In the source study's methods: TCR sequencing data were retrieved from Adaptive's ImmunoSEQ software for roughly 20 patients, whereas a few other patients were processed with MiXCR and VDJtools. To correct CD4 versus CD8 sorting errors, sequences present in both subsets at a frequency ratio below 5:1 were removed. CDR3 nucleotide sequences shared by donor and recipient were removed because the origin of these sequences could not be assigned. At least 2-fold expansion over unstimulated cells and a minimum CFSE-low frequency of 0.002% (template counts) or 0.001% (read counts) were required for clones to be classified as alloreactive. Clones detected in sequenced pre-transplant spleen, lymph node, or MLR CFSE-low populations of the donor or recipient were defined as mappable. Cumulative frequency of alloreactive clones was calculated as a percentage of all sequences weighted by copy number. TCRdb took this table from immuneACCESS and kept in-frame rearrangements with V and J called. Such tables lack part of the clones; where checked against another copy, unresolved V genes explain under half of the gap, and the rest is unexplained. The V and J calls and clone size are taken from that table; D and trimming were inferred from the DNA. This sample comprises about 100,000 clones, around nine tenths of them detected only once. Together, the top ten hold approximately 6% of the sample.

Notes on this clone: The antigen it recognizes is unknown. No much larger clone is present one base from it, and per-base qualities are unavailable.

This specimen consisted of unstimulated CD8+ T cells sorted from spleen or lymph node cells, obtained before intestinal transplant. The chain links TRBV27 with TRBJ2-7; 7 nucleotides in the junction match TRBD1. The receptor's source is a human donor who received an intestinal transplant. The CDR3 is CASSLSPDRTYEQYF. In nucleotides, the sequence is TGTGCCAGCAGTTTATCCCCGGACAGGACCTACGAGCAGTACTTC.